These T cell receptor beta chains were read from a single sample in a study of shared clonotypes between healthy human individuals. TCRdb keeps only in-frame clones here, not all; method: immunoSEQ multiplex PCR. The sample holds 2 million to 2.5 million clones; roughly 93% are singletons and the top ten take under 0.45%. Sequencing was carried out using naive CD4+ T cells from PBMCs. These receptors originate from a man between 18 and 29 years old in good health. Some clones in this sample may be carry-over from other donors' samples. Each CDR3 is given with its conserved first and last residue. D genes are given only for firm matches.

V	length	D	J	CDR3	DNA
TRBV28	16	-	TRBJ2-5	CASSLWGAGHQETQYF	TGTGCCAGCAGTTTATGGGGGGCAGGACACCAAGAGACCCAGTACTTC
TRBV6-5	14	TRBD2	TRBJ2-1	CASSYRLALGEQFF	TGTGCCAGCAGTTACCGACTAGCCCTCGGTGAGCAGTTCTTC
TRBV6-4	15	TRBD2	TRBJ2-3	CASSSREGRPDTQYF	TGTGCCAGCAGCTCCCGGGAGGGCCGCCCAGATACGCAGTATTTT
TRBV6-6	15	-	TRBJ2-1	CATQNRRQNSDEQFF	TGTGCCACCCAGAACCGAAGGCAGAACTCCGATGAGCAGTTCTTC
TRBV28	13	TRBD1	TRBJ2-3	CASSWTGTDTQYF	TGTGCCAGCAGTTGGACAGGGACAGATACGCAGTATTTT
TRBV28	13	-	TRBJ1-5	CASSDYSNQPQHF	TGTGCCAGCAGCGACTATAGCAATCAGCCCCAGCATTTT
TRBV5-1	14	-	TRBJ2-7	CASSLRQDTYEQYF	TGCGCCAGCAGCTTGCGGCAGGATACCTACGAGCAGTACTTC
TRBV5-4	16	TRBD2	TRBJ2-3	CASSLGLAGGADTQYF	TGTGCCAGCAGCTTAGGACTAGCGGGAGGCGCAGATACGCAGTATTTT
TRBV6-5	16	-	TRBJ2-2	CASSYPERVHTGELFF	TGTGCCAGCAGTTACCCGGAGAGGGTGCACACCGGGGAGCTGTTTTTT
TRBV9	15	TRBD1	TRBJ2-5	CASSVEDRGHETQYF	TGTGCCAGCAGCGTAGAGGACAGGGGGCACGAGACCCAGTACTTC
TRBV27	15	-	TRBJ2-7	CASSPITVVAYEQYF	TGTGCCAGCAGTCCCATAACGGTGGTGGCCTACGAGCAGTACTTC
TRBV7-3	12	-	TRBJ2-1	CASSLIGDEQFF	TGTGCCAGCAGCTTAATCGGCGATGAGCAGTTCTTC
TRBV28	15	TRBD2	TRBJ2-1	CASSFGRLARNEQFF	TGTGCCAGCAGTTTCGGGAGGCTAGCGCGAAATGAGCAGTTCTTC
TRBV5-4	15	-	TRBJ2-3	CASSFTGTSTDTQYF	TGTGCCAGCAGCTTTACAGGGACTAGCACAGATACGCAGTATTTT
TRBV27	15	TRBD1	TRBJ2-7	CASSSPTGWNHEQYF	TGTGCCAGCAGTTCTCCGACAGGGTGGAACCACGAGCAGTACTTC
TRBV5-1	16	-	TRBJ2-3	CASSFHREGPAGTQYF	TGCGCCAGCAGCTTTCACAGGGAGGGGCCCGCGGGTACGCAGTATTTT
TRBV11-2	18	TRBD2	TRBJ2-5	CASSLGGALALRGGTQYF	TGTGCCAGCAGCTTAGGCGGGGCCCTAGCCCTACGGGGGGGGACCCAGTACTTC
TRBV10-2	14	-	TRBJ2-3	CASKNGIDTDTQYF	TGCGCCAGCAAGAACGGAATAGACACAGATACGCAGTATTTT
TRBV4-2	17	-	TRBJ2-1	CASSQDTGSLSYNEQFF	TGTGCCAGCAGCCAAGATACAGGGTCCCTGTCTTACAATGAGCAGTTCTTC
TRBV27	12	-	TRBJ1-2	CASSSKGVGYTF	TGTGCCAGCAGTTCCAAGGGGGTGGGCTACACCTTC
TRBV28	16	-	TRBJ1-5	CASSLPGGYGHQPQHF	TGTGCCAGCAGTCTCCCGGGGGGGTACGGCCATCAGCCCCAGCATTTT
TRBV2	14	TRBD1	TRBJ1-4	CASLDRVTNEKLFF	TGTGCCAGCCTAGACAGGGTAACTAATGAAAAACTGTTTTTT
TRBV2	14	-	TRBJ2-2	CASSRGRGTGELFF	TGTGCCAGCAGTAGGGGACGGGGCACCGGGGAGCTGTTTTTT
TRBV9	15	TRBD1	TRBJ1-6	CASSPGTGQNSPLHF	TGTGCCAGCAGCCCTGGGACAGGGCAGAATTCACCCCTCCACTTT
TRBV28	15	-	TRBJ2-2	CASSPPGPNTGELFF	TGTGCCAGCAGTCCCCCGGGCCCGAACACCGGGGAGCTGTTTTTT
TRBV11-3	15	TRBD1	TRBJ2-3	CASSLGQGAADTQYF	TGTGCCAGCAGCCTGGGACAGGGGGCGGCAGATACGCAGTATTTT
TRBV14	14	-	TRBJ2-1	CASSQASVFNEQFF	TGTGCCAGCAGCCAAGCTAGCGTCTTCAATGAGCAGTTCTTC
TRBV4-3	17	-	TRBJ2-1	CASSQNLMGLKMREQFF	TGCGCCAGCAGCCAAAACCTCATGGGACTCAAGATGAGGGAGCAGTTCTTC